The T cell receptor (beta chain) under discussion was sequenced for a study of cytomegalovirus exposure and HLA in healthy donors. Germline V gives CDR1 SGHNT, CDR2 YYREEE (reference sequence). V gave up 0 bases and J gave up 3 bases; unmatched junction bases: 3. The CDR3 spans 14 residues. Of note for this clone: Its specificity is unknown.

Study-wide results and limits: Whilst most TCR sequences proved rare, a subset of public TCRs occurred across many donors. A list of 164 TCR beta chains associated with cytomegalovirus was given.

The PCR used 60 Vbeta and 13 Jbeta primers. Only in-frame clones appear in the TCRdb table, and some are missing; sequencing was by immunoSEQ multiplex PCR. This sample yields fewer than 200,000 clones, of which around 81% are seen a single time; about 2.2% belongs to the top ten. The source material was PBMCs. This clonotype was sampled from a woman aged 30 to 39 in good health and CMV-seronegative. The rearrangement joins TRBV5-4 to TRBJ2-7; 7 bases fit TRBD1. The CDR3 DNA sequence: TGTGCCAGCAGCTTGGGGGACAGTTTCTACGAGCAGTACTTC. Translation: CASSLGDSFYEQYF.